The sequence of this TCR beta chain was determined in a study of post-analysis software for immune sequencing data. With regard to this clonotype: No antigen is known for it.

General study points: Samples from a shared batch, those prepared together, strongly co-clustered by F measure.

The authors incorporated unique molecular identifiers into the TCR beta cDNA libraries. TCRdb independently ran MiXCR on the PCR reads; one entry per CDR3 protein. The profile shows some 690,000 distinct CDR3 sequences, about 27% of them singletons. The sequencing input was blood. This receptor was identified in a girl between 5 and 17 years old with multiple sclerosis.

The CDR3 DNA reads as TGCAGCGTTGAAAGGGGAGGGACAGTTAAACAAGAGACCCAGTACTTC. It is translated as CSVERGGTVKQETQYF. The chain recombines TRBV29-1 with TRBJ2-5, with D perhaps TRBD1 or TRBD2 (7 bases each). CDR1 and CDR2 from the germline V gene are SQVTM and ANQGSEA. The CDR3 is made up of 16 amino acids. Between the trimmed V and J ends, which lost 2 bases and 2 bases, there was a span of 18 bases.